Following are 29 T cell receptor beta chains from one sample sequenced in a study of T cell responses to AZD1222 COVID-19 vaccine listed by TCRdb under 2021. This sample's time point label indicates: baseline before first vaccination. Library preparation used the immunoSEQ multiplex PCR assay. TCRdb re-hosts the immuneACCESS table, in-frame sequences only. Its copies lack some clones; in the studies checked, an unresolved V gene accounts for under half of them, and the cause for the rest is not known. The sample records 45,000 to 60,000 clones, 89% of which are singletons. In total, the top ten clones hold just under 2% of the sample. The source was peripheral blood, collected on day 0 of AZD1222 vaccination. All receptors derive from an adult in good health.

The rearrangement links TRBV20-1 to TRBJ1-1; possible D gene TRBD1, 5 bases. V lost 3 bases, J lost 2 bases, and 13 bases lay in between. CDR1 DFQATT and CDR2 SNEGSKA come from the germline V gene (reference sequence). CDR3 length: 14 amino acids. The CDR3 protein is CSASLRGSNTEAFF. The CDR3 DNA follows: TGCAGTGCTAGTCTTCGGGGGTCTAACACTGAAGCTTTCTTT.

The V and J genes are TRBV15 and TRBJ2-3, with unresolved D. V was clipped by 8 bases and J by 3 bases, with 15 bases between them. CDR1 is LNHNV and CDR2 is YYDKDF in the germline V gene (reference sequence). CDR3 length: 14 residues. The CDR3 loop reads CATQPPRRTDTQYF. The CDR3 DNA sequence: TGTGCCACCCAGCCTCCCAGACGGACAGATACGCAGTATTTT.

The V and J genes are TRBV21-1 and TRBJ1-4; TRBD1, the D gene given by the table, was not confirmed from the DNA. TRBV21-1 is termed a pseudogene. The CDR3 is 15 amino acids. This chain's CDR3 is CASSKGTGVREKLFF. In nucleotides, the CDR3 is TGTGCCAGCAGCAAAGGGACAGGGGTAAGAGAAAAACTGTTTTTT.

This chain uses TRBV28 with TRBJ2-7; 11 bases align to TRBD2. This CDR3 is built from 16 residues. Germline V gene sequence: CDR1 MDHEN, CDR2 SYDVKM. V gave up 4 bases and J gave up 4 bases; unmatched junction bases: 9. CDR3 in amino acids: CASSYYLAGGGYEQYF. The CDR3 region has the DNA TGTGCCAGCAGTTATTATCTAGCGGGAGGCGGGTACGAGCAGTACTTC.

The genes are TRBV15 and TRBJ2-7; TRBD2 aligns across 11 bases. V was clipped by 0 bases and J by 5 bases; unmatched bases: 6. From germline, CDR1 is LNHNV and CDR2 YYDKDF (reference sequence). The CDR3 is made up of 16 amino acids. CDR3 residues: CATSRELAGVTDEQYF. The CDR3 DNA reads as TGTGCCACCAGCAGAGAACTAGCGGGAGTGACAGACGAGCAGTACTTC. Supplemented by reference TRBV15 and TRBJ2-7, the full variable domain reads DAMVIQNPRYQVTQFGKPVTLSCSQTLNHNVMYWYQQKSSQAPKLLFHYYDKDFNNEADTPDNFQSRRPNTSFCFLDIRSPGLGDTAMYLCATSRELAGVTDEQYFGPGTRLTVT.

The chain is built from TRBV25-1 and TRBJ2-1; 7 nucleotides agree with TRBD2. V lost 3 bases to trimming and J lost 3 bases; unmatched junction nucleotides: 8. Germline CDR1 is MGHDK and CDR2 is SYGVNS. The CDR3 sequence is 16 residues long. The CDR3 here is CASSDPSGGLYNEQFF. The CDR3 DNA is TGTGCCAGCAGTGATCCCTCGGGAGGACTCTACAATGAGCAGTTCTTC.

This clone was detected once. The J gene is TRBJ1-1, the V gene TRBV30; D remains ambiguous. The germline V gene has CDR1 GTSNPN and CDR2 SVGIG (reference sequence). The CDR3 sequence is 12 residues long. Trimming stripped 5 bases from V and 0 bases from J, with 7 bases between. CDR3 loop: CAWGPMNTEAFF. In nucleotides, the CDR3 is TGTGCCTGGGGACCTATGAACACTGAAGCTTTCTTT.

This clone occurred a few times. The chain has TRBV21-1 and TRBJ1-1. TRBV21-1 is labeled a pseudogene. The CDR3 consists of 18 residues. CDR3 coding DNA: TGTGCCAGCAGCAAAGGGGCGCAGGAGAAGAAGTTGAACACTGAAGCTTTCTTT. It specifies CASSKGAQEKKLNTEAFF.

The CDR3 is CAIRIRRGMNTEAFF. For the CDR3, the DNA is TGTGCCATCAGGATAAGACGCGGGATGAACACTGAAGCTTTCTTT. This chain connects TRBV10-3 to TRBJ1-1; D is ambiguous. Trimming took 6 bases from V and 0 from J, leaving 14 bases between them. The CDR3 contains 15 residues. Per the germline V gene, CDR1 is ENHRY and CDR2 is SYGVKD.

The V gene is TRBV18, the J gene TRBJ2-7, with D perhaps TRBD2 (5 bases). The CDR3 spans 14 residues. The V end lost 1 base, the J end lost 2 bases, and 9 bases lay between the germline ends. Germline V gives CDR1 KGHSH, CDR2 LQKENI. CDR3 DNA sequence: TGTGCCAGCTCACCACGGGGTAGCGCCTACGAGCAGTACTTC. Its protein is CASSPRGSAYEQYF.

The chain combines TRBV12-5 with TRBJ2-1, with D unclear. This CDR3 is built from 15 residues. The ends were cut back, 1 base at V and 4 bases at J, with 11 bases in the middle. CDR1 and CDR2 from the germline V gene are LGHNT and FRNRAP. CDR3 nucleotides: TGTGCTAGTGGTTTGGGGTCCTTTTCATACAATGAGCAGTTCTTC. As protein: CASGLGSFSYNEQFF.

The chain links TRBV12-3 or TRBV12-4 to TRBJ2-3; D tentatively fits TRBD1 or TRBD2 (5 bases each). The V and J ends lost 10 bases and 4 bases respectively, with 12 bases between them. The CDR3 length is 12 residues. The CDR3 region is CATGPGPDTQYF. In DNA, the CDR3 is TGTGCCACCGGACCGGGGCCAGATACGCAGTATTTT.

J is TRBJ1-1 and V is TRBV27, with D possibly TRBD1 on 5 matching bases. The ends were cut back, 5 bases at V and 1 base at J, with 11 bases in the middle. In germline, CDR1 is MNHEY, CDR2 SMNVEV (reference sequence). The CDR3 has 14 amino acids. In DNA, the CDR3 is TGTGCCAGCAGTACGGGGGAATCGAACACTGAAGCTTTCTTT. Protein: CASSTGESNTEAFF.

V usage is TRBV11-1 and J usage is TRBJ1-3, with D perhaps matching TRBD1 (6 bases). The V end was cut by 0 bases, the J end by 3 bases, with 12 bases between. The CDR3 consists of 16 residues. Germline-derived CDR1 and CDR2 are SGHAT and FQDESV (reference sequence). CDR3 in amino acids: CASSLAAGANGNTIYF. The DNA for the CDR3 is TGTGCCAGCAGCTTAGCGGCGGGGGCTAATGGAAACACCATATATTTT.

The sample holds one count of this clone. The chain combines TRBV29-1 with TRBJ1-5, with a weak D call TRBD1 (5 bases). CDR1 and CDR2 (germline): SQVTM, ANQGSEA. The V gene lost 6 bases and the J gene lost 6 bases, with 15 bases spanning the gap. The CDR3 loop spans 13 amino acids. The CDR3 is CSVEMGLGQPQHF. CDR3 in DNA: TGCAGCGTCGAGATGGGGCTGGGTCAGCCCCAGCATTTT.

This chain connects TRBV24-1 to TRBJ2-5; D ambiguous. V lost 8 bases to trimming and J lost 4 bases, with 7 bases between them. The CDR3 is 11 residues long. Germline V lookup: CDR1 KGHDR, CDR2 SFDVKD. This CDR3 reads CATNPRETQYF. The CDR3, as DNA: TGTGCCACCAATCCTCGAGAGACCCAGTACTTC.

The CDR3 reads CATSRDGGMDQPQHF. The CDR3 DNA reads TGTGCCACCAGCAGAGATGGGGGAATGGATCAGCCCCAGCATTTT. The chain combines TRBV15 with TRBJ1-5; D is perhaps TRBD1 (5 bases). The CDR3 length is 15 residues. Germline V lookup: CDR1 LNHNV, CDR2 YYDKDF (reference sequence). The ends were cut back, 0 bases at V and 5 bases at J, with 11 bases in the middle.

J is TRBJ2-3 and V is TRBV5-1; 7 bases are a match to TRBD1. Germline CDR1 SGHRS, CDR2 YFSETQ. There are 15 residues in the CDR3. V lost 3 bases to trimming and J lost 3 bases; unmatched junction nucleotides: 7. This CDR3 reads CASSYGPQGTDTQYF. For the CDR3, the DNA is TGCGCCAGCAGCTACGGCCCACAGGGGACAGATACGCAGTATTTT.

The chain joins TRBV27 to TRBJ1-5, with 7 bases matching TRBD1. The CDR3 runs 13 residues. Germline lookup yields CDR1 MNHEY and CDR2 SMNVEV (reference sequence). Unmatched junction bases numbered 3, after V lost 5 bases and J lost 5 bases. The CDR3, as DNA: TGTGCCAGCAGTCACAGGGGCGATCAGCCCCAGCATTTT. It yields the protein CASSHRGDQPQHF.

V usage is TRBV7-3 and J usage is TRBJ2-2, with D perhaps matching TRBD2 (6 bases). V was trimmed by 0 bases and J by 1 base, leaving 9 bases between them. This CDR3 contains 16 residues. Germline assignment: CDR1 SGHTA and CDR2 FQGTGA. Here the CDR3 DNA reads TGTGCCAGCAGCTTAACTGGCGGGAAGAACACCGGGGAGCTGTTTTTT. Protein sequence: CASSLTGGKNTGELFF.

The J gene is TRBJ2-7, the V gene TRBV28; the D gene is possibly TRBD2 (5 bases). CDR3 size: 11 residues. Trimming left V 3 bases short and J 5 bases short, with 5 bases between. Per germline, CDR1 MDHEN and CDR2 SYDVKM. In DNA form, the CDR3 reads TGTGCCAGCAGTTTGAGGGACGAGCAGTACTTC. It codes for CASSLRDEQYF.

In DNA, the CDR3 is TGTGCCAGCAGCTGGGGGACTAAAGAGACCCAGTACTTC. Its translation: CASSWGTKETQYF. The chain has TRBV7-2 and TRBJ2-5, with 7 nucleotides matching TRBD2. The CDR3 runs to 13 residues. Germline CDR1 reads SGHTA; CDR2 reads FQGNSA. The junction had 2 bases not matched to a gene; V was cut back by 4 bases and J by 3 bases.

V gene TRBV5-1 combines with J gene TRBJ2-1, with D perhaps matching TRBD2 (6 bases). V lost 7 bases to trimming and J lost 0 bases, with 14 bases between them. Germline lookup yields CDR1 SGHRS and CDR2 YFSETQ. The CDR3 is made up of 15 amino acids. The CDR3 region is CASGRDSSSYNEQFF. In DNA, the CDR3 is TGCGCCAGCGGAAGGGACTCTAGCTCCTACAATGAGCAGTTCTTC.

The V gene is TRBV28, the J gene TRBJ1-6; D not resolved. The length of the CDR3 is 16 residues. The germline gives CDR1 MDHEN, CDR2 SYDVKM. Trimming stripped 1 base from V and 4 bases from J, with 11 bases between. Here the CDR3 DNA reads TGTGCCAGCAGTTTATCGTCCGGTTCGTATAATTCACCCCTCCACTTT. It yields the protein CASSLSSGSYNSPLHF.

V usage is TRBV19 and J usage is TRBJ1-4; TRBD1 matches at 7 bases. Per the germline V gene, CDR1 is LNHDA and CDR2 is SQIVND (reference sequence). The CDR3 spans 14 residues. Trimming cost V 8 bases and J 0 bases; bases outside gene matches: 3. DNA of the CDR3: TGTGCCAGTTCCACAGGGGCAACTAATGAAAAACTGTTTTTT. It yields the protein CASSTGATNEKLFF.

The V and J genes are TRBV27 and TRBJ2-3; D gene uncertain. CDR3 length: 15 amino acids. Germline assignment: CDR1 MNHEY and CDR2 SMNVEV (reference sequence). V lost 2 bases and J lost 0, with 9 bases in between. CDR3 residues: CASSLRLPSTDTQYF. The CDR3, as DNA: TGTGCCAGCAGTTTAAGACTCCCTAGCACAGATACGCAGTATTTT.

The chain has TRBV27 and TRBJ1-3; D unclear. With 4 bases removed from V and 2 bases from J, the gap between germline ends came to 9 bases. The CDR3 is made up of 14 amino acids. Germline V gene data show CDR1 as MNHEY and CDR2 as SMNVEV (reference sequence). The CDR3: CASSYTAAGNTIYF. CDR3 nucleotides: TGTGCCAGCAGTTATACGGCTGCTGGAAACACCATATATTTT.

The table lists this clone with a count of one. The chain uses TRBV28 and TRBJ2-6; either TRBD1 or TRBD2 may fit D (6 bases each). The V and J ends lost 2 bases and 1 base respectively, with 21 bases between them. Germline CDR1 is MDHEN and CDR2 is SYDVKM. The CDR3 is 20 residues long. In DNA, the CDR3 is TGTGCCAGCAGTTTAGTTTGGCGGGGACACCCGGATTCTGGGGCCAACGTCCTGACTTTC. Translating gives CASSLVWRGHPDSGANVLTF.

This clone has a single count. The rearrangement uses TRBV6-5 and TRBJ1-5; unclear D gene. Trimming stripped 8 bases from V and 0 bases from J, with 11 bases between. The length of the CDR3 is 14 residues. CDR1 and CDR2 (germline): MNHEY, SVGAGI. In DNA, the CDR3 is TGTGCCAGCGTCGCAGACTCTAGCAATCAGCCCCAGCATTTT. Its translation is CASVADSSNQPQHF.